The rows below give T cell receptor beta chains drawn from one sample of a study of cytomegalovirus exposure and HLA in healthy donors. Repertoires were generated with immunoSEQ multiplex PCR, while TCRdb's copy carries only in-frame clones and drops some. The sample consists of 150,000 or so clones, approximately 78% of them appearing once. The specimen was PBMCs. Receptor source: a male donor in good health and CMV-seropositive. The CDR3 runs from the conserved cysteine through the conserved F or W. D genes are given only for firm matches. A clone size is listed for some rows: how often the clone was seen (once, few, many), or a class if it is expanded.

d_call clone_size j_call v_call cdr3_nt cdr3_aa
. . TRBJ2-7 TRBV28 TGTGCCAGCAGTGCGGACTGGGTCTCCTACGAGCAGTACTTC CASSADWVSYEQYF
TRBD1 few TRBJ1-1 TRBV6-4 TGTGCCAGCAGTGACCGGGACAGGAACACTGAAGCTTTCTTT CASSDRDRNTEAFF
. once TRBJ2-5 TRBV14 TGTGCCAGCAGCCGCCGGGACTACCAAGAGACCCAGTACTTC CASSRRDYQETQYF
TRBD1 . TRBJ2-7 TRBV7-9 TGTGCCACCGGGACAGGGGACTACGAGCAGTACTTC CATGTGDYEQYF
TRBD1 . TRBJ1-5 TRBV19 TGTGCCAGTAGTATAAGCCGACAGGGGAATCAGCCCCAGCATTTT CASSISRQGNQPQHF
. . TRBJ1-1 TRBV18 TGTGCCAGCTCACCAGAGGTTGTTGAAGCTTTCTTT CASSPEVVEAFF
. . TRBJ1-3 TRBV28 TGTGCCAGCAGTTTTACGTCGGGTTTGTATTTT CASSFTSGLYF
TRBD1 . TRBJ1-3 TRBV6-1 TGTGCCAGCAGGGGGACAGGGGACTCTGGAAACACCATATATTTT CASRGTGDSGNTIYF
TRBD2 . TRBJ2-7 TRBV28 TGTGCCAGCAGTCAAATTTCCGGGACTAGGAGCTCCTACGAGCAGTACTTC CASSQISGTRSSYEQYF
TRBD2 . TRBJ2-1 TRBV6-1 TGTGCCAGCAGGCTAGCGGGGTGGGATGAGCAGTTCTTC CASRLAGWDEQFF
. . TRBJ1-4 TRBV27 TGTGCCAGCAAGGGGGTTGCAACTAATGAAAAACTGTTTTTT CASKGVATNEKLFF
TRBD2 . TRBJ2-3 TRBV12-5 TGTGCTAGTGGTTTGGTTCTAGCGGGAGGGGGCGGTCGAAGGACGCAGTATTTT CASGLVLAGGGGRRTQYF
. . TRBJ1-2 TRBV28 TGTGCCAGCAGTGACGGGGGGGGAAAGAATGGCTACACCTTC CASSDGGGKNGYTF
TRBD2 . TRBJ2-3 TRBV6-1 TGTGCCAGCAGCGGACTAGCGGGAGGAGGTACGCAGTATTTT CASSGLAGGGTQYF
TRBD2 once TRBJ2-5 TRBV5-6 TGTGCCAGCGGCCCCCGGGGGGGATACAAAGAGACCCAGTACTTC CASGPRGGYKETQYF
. once TRBJ2-1 TRBV15 TGTGCCACCAGCAGAGATCCTTCCAATGAGCAGTTCTTC CATSRDPSNEQFF
TRBD2 . TRBJ2-5 TRBV15 TGTGCCACCACCCAGGGGGAAGCGGGGGGCCAAGAGACCCAGTACTTC CATTQGEAGGQETQYF
TRBD2 . TRBJ2-5 TRBV5-4 TGTGCCAGCAGCTTTAAAGCGGGGATTCAAGAGACCCAGTACTTC CASSFKAGIQETQYF
. . TRBJ2-7 TRBV5-6 TGTGCCAGCAGCTTGTTGGAACAGGGCAACAACGAGCAGTACTTC CASSLLEQGNNEQYF
. once TRBJ1-2 TRBV7-2 TGTGCCAGCAGCTTAGTTGAGTTTGGCAGGGTCAACTATGGCTACACCTTC CASSLVEFGRVNYGYTF
. . TRBJ2-7 TRBV7-6 TGTGCCAGCAGCTTATCCCCACCCGTCGGACAGACCTACGAGCAGTACTTC CASSLSPPVGQTYEQYF
TRBD1 once TRBJ2-7 TRBV7-2 TGTGCCAGCAGCTTAGTAGGGACAGGGGCCTACGAGCAGTACTTC CASSLVGTGAYEQYF
. . TRBJ2-2 TRBV2 TGTGCCAGCACCACCCAAGCTGGGGGGGCAGGTACCGGGGAGCTGTTTTTT CASTTQAGGAGTGELFF
. few TRBJ1-1 TRBV19 TGTGCCAGTGGTACTCCCCGGGGTATCGGGAACACTGAAGCTTTCTTT CASGTPRGIGNTEAFF
TRBD2 . TRBJ2-7 TRBV7-9 TGTGCCAGCAGCTTAGGTCGAGCGGGGGACCACTCCTACGAGCAGTACTTC CASSLGRAGDHSYEQYF
TRBD1 . TRBJ1-6 TRBV7-2 TGTGCCAGCAGCCTGGACAGGCGCTCATCACCCCTCCACTTT CASSLDRRSSPLHF